This paragraph reports one T cell receptor beta chain. The sample originates from a study of control samples from healthy donors and cancer patients. The CDR3 is 14 residues long. The trim removed 3 bases at V and 1 base at J, leaving 3 bases unmatched. Germline V gene sequence: CDR1 MNHNS, CDR2 SASEGT. Profiling relied on immunoSEQ multiplex PCR, and the TCRdb table lists in-frame clones only, not all of them. The sample has about 89,000 clones; 85% to 90% are singletons. This clonotype was obtained from a woman in her forties in good health. The V and J genes are TRBV6-1 and TRBJ2-7; 7 nucleotides match TRBD1. What was sequenced was blood. The CDR3 spells CASSEPGGSYEQYF. CDR3 in DNA: TGTGCCAGCAGTGAGCCAGGGGGTTCCTACGAGCAGTACTTC.